The clone carrying this T cell receptor (beta chain) has only a few counts. The antigen is unknown. The data were obtained in a study of blood T cells in healthy people across ages. Overall study results and limits: A strong correlation was seen between TCR beta diversity and naive T cell percentage.

V was clipped by 1 base and J by 4 bases, with 11 bases between them. Germline V CDR1 and CDR2: SQVTM, ANQGSEA. The CDR3 totals 13 residues. Sample-barcoded 5' priming and a J-beta primer mix drove a second PCR of about 6 to 12 cycles. TCRdb processed the 5' RACE reads anew with MiXCR; each CDR3 protein has one entry. Among about 720,000 distinct CDR3 sequences listed, 22% were seen once. The J gene is TRBJ2-7, the V gene TRBV29-1; either TRBD1 or TRBD2 may fit D (6 bases each). The sequence derives from a man aged 65-85 years in good health. The sample was blood. The CDR3 DNA reads TGCAGCGTTGAAGCGGGGGCTGGGTACGAGCAGTACTTC. Its translation is CSVEAGAGYEQYF.